This T cell receptor (beta chain) was identified in a study of shared clonotypes between healthy human individuals. Study-wide findings and caveats: Relative to memory subsets, naive subsets generally showed larger estimated richness. Rarefaction showed that sequencing of sorted subsets was incomplete (despite large depth).

Germline lookup yields CDR1 SGHDT and CDR2 YYEEEE. Trimming at V came to 3 bases and at J to 4 bases, leaving 4 bases not matched to a gene. The CDR3 runs 14 residues. In regard to this clone: Its antigen is unidentified.

Generated by immunoSEQ multiplex PCR, the TCRdb table keeps only in-frame clones and is missing some. Counted here are about 2.4 million clones, 80% to 95% occurring once; the ten biggest clones make up about 0.38%. Sequenced input: naive CD4+ T cells from PBMCs. Subset here: CD45RA+ positively selected. This TCR was sampled from a man aged 18 to 30 in good health. Some clones in this sample may be carry-over from other donors' samples. The rearrangement joins TRBV5-6 to TRBJ1-3; TRBD1 aligns across 7 bases. CDR3 nucleotide sequence: TGTGCCAGCAGCTCGACAGGGACCGGAAACACCATATATTTT. The encoded protein is CASSSTGTGNTIYF.